Presented here are 21 T cell receptor beta chains from one specimen sequenced in a study of early T cells in non-severe SARS-CoV-2 infection. One entry per CDR3 protein, called by TCRdb with MiXCR from the 5' RACE reads. Of some 77,000 distinct CDR3 sequences listed, about 13% are singletons. Material for sequencing was whole blood. These TCRs come from an adult who was a healthcare worker with PCR-confirmed SARS-CoV-2 infection or an uninfected control (not recorded which).

This clonotype was observed many times. The chain couples TRBV7-9 to TRBJ1-1; D might be TRBD1 (5 bases). Germline V gene data show CDR1 as SEHNR and CDR2 as FQNEAQ (reference sequence). This CDR3 spans 11 amino acids. With 1 base removed from V and 11 bases from J, the gap between germline ends came to 8 bases. CDR3 region: CASSLEGVAFF. Written as DNA, the CDR3 is TGTGCCAGCAGCTTAGAAGGGGTGGCTTTCTTT. Full variable domain (remainder filled in from reference TRBV7-9 and TRBJ1-1): DTGVSQNPRHKITKRGQNVTFRCDPISEHNRLYWYRQTLGQGPEFLTYFQNEAQLEKSRLLSDRFSAERPKGSFSTLEIQRTEQGDSAMYLCASSLEGVAFFGQGTRLTVV.

This clonotype was seen a few times. This chain links TRBV7-9 with TRBJ2-7, with a tentative D call TRBD2 (5 bases). The length of the CDR3 is 13 residues. Per germline, CDR1 SEHNR and CDR2 FQNEAQ (reference sequence). Between the trimmed V and J ends, which lost 0 bases and 2 bases, there was a span of 5 bases. CDR3 in DNA: TGTGCCAGCAGCTTAGCGGGAGCCTACGAGCAGTACTTC. It translates to CASSLAGAYEQYF.

In its sample, this clonotype was seen many times. The CDR3 DNA is TGTGCCAGCAGCTTATTGGCCGCAGACGGATATGGCTACACCTTC. Translation gives CASSLLAADGYGYTF. The V call is TRBV7-2, the J call TRBJ1-2; no definite D call. Germline-derived CDR1 and CDR2 are SGHTA and FQGNSA. V lost 2 bases and J lost 5, with 15 bases in between. The CDR3 is 15 residues long. The full variable domain, with the rest looked up from reference TRBV7-2 and TRBJ1-2, is GAGVSQSPSNKVTEKGKDVELRCDPISGHTALYWYRQSLGQGLEFLIYFQGNSAPDKSGLPSDRFSAERTGGSVSTLTIQRTQQEDSAVYLCASSLLAADGYGYTFGSGTRLTVV.

This rearrangement joins TRBV4-2 to TRBJ1-1, with D perhaps matching TRBD1 (5 bases). The germline V and J ends were trimmed by 4 bases and 7 bases, with 16 bases remaining between them. CDR1 and CDR2 (germline): LGHNA, YNFKEQ. The CDR3 has 14 residues. The chain's CDR3 is CASSLSPKDNEAFF. In nucleotides, the CDR3 is TGTGCCAGCAGCCTCTCCCCGAAGGACAATGAAGCTTTCTTT.

The V gene is TRBV29-1, the J gene TRBJ2-3; D call uncertain. Germline lookup yields CDR1 SQVTM and CDR2 ANQGSEA. This CDR3 is built from 14 residues. V dropped 3 bases and J dropped 4 bases, with 14 bases sitting between them. CDR3 amino acids: CSVETWEVADTQYF. The CDR3 DNA sequence: TGCAGCGTTGAGACGTGGGAAGTTGCAGATACGCAGTATTTT.

This clonotype has only a few counts. The V gene is TRBV5-1, the J gene TRBJ2-1; 14 nucleotides align to TRBD2. This CDR3 has 15 amino acids. J gave up 7 bases and V 4 bases, and 4 bases lay outside the gene matches. CDR1 is SGHRS, CDR2 YFSETQ, per germline. This CDR3 is CASSTGTSGSNEQFF. The CDR3 DNA sequence: TGCGCCAGCAGCACCGGGACTAGCGGGAGTAATGAGCAGTTCTTC.

The rearrangement joins TRBV20-1 to TRBJ1-1, with TRBD1 matching over 8 bases. The CDR3 is 14 residues long. V gave up 3 bases and J gave up 4 bases; unmatched junction bases: 7. CDR1 DFQATT and CDR2 SNEGSKA come from the germline V gene (reference sequence). The CDR3 region is CSASLQGAGTEAFF. In DNA form, the CDR3 reads TGCAGTGCTAGTCTTCAGGGGGCCGGCACTGAAGCTTTCTTT.

This clonotype has ten or more counts. Germline and junction disagree at one end, which may indicate a read error. The V and J genes are TRBV2 and TRBJ2-7; D unclear. The germline V gene encodes CDR1 SNHLY and CDR2 FYNNEI. This CDR3 is 11 amino acids long. This chain's CDR3 is CASSEPLSWHF. CDR3 DNA sequence: TGTGCCAGCAGTGAACCCCTCTCATGGCACTTC.

This clonotype was seen a handful of times. The J gene is TRBJ1-2, the V gene TRBV12-3 or TRBV12-4; unclear D gene. CDR3 length: 15 residues. V lost 8 bases, J lost 2 bases, and 18 bases lay in between. CDR3 bases: TGTGCCAGCTTCGGTCCGTTCGGGCAGAACTATGGCTACACCTTC. It encodes CASFGPFGQNYGYTF.

This chain joins TRBV5-1 and TRBJ2-7, with D perhaps given as TRBD1 or TRBD2 (5 bases each). The germline gives CDR1 SGHRS, CDR2 YFSETQ. The CDR3 is 15 residues long. Trimming left V 0 bases short and J 3 bases short, with 13 bases between. CDR3 nucleotides: TGCGCCAGCAGCTTGGTTCAGGGTGGGGGCTACGAGCAGTACTTC. This sequence encodes CASSLVQGGGYEQYF.

The chain's CDR3 is CSARVQRGGPDTQYF. The DNA for the CDR3 is TGCAGTGCTAGGGTCCAGCGGGGGGGCCCGGATACGCAGTATTTT. The genes are TRBV20-1 and TRBJ2-3, with TRBD2 matching over 10 bases. The CDR3 contains 15 residues. The germline CDR1 and CDR2 sequences are DFQATT and SNEGSKA (reference sequence). The trim removed 3 bases at V and 6 bases at J, leaving 9 bases unmatched.

This clonotype was detected many times. The V gene is TRBV29-1, the J gene TRBJ1-2, with D tentatively TRBD1 (5 bases). This CDR3 is built from 11 residues. With 4 bases removed from V and 4 bases from J, the gap between germline ends came to 7 bases. Germline values: CDR1 SQVTM, CDR2 ANQGSEA. The DNA of the CDR3 is TGCAGCGTTGGGGGCAGCTATGGCTACACCTTC. It is translated as CSVGGSYGYTF.

The genes are TRBV21-1 and TRBJ1-2; TRBD1, the table's D call, lacks a check against the DNA. TRBV21-1 is termed a pseudogene. There are 12 residues in the CDR3. CDR3 sequence: CASRVGARGYTF. CDR3 bases: TGTGCCAGCCGCGTGGGGGCGAGGGGCTACACCTTC.

This clonotype was found many times. CDR3 in DNA: TGCAGTGCTAGAGGGGAACAGGGGGTCGCAGATACGCAGTATTTT. It is translated as CSARGEQGVADTQYF. The chain recombines TRBV20-1 with TRBJ2-3; 8 bases map to TRBD1. J lost 4 bases, V lost 1 base, and 7 bases had no gene match. The CDR3 loop spans 15 amino acids. Germline V CDR1 and CDR2: DFQATT, SNEGSKA (reference sequence).

This clonotype was seen only a few times. The V gene is TRBV14, the J gene TRBJ2-4, with TRBD2 matching 15 bases. The germline gives CDR1 SGHDN, CDR2 FVKESK. The CDR3 spans 20 residues. The V segment lost 2 bases and the J segment 3 bases; nucleotides outside the gene matches: 11. The CDR3 loop is CASSQKRTSGGARGKNIQYF. DNA for the CDR3: TGTGCCAGCAGCCAAAAAAGGACTAGCGGGGGGGCCCGAGGCAAAAACATTCAGTACTTC.

This sequence joins TRBV6-2 or TRBV6-3 and TRBJ1-2, with no clear D. The V gene's germline CDR1 is MNHEY and CDR2 SVGEGT. V lost 6 bases and J 4 bases, leaving 9 bases between the germline ends. CDR3 length equals 12 residues. Here the CDR3 reads CASRRVFYGYTF. The CDR3 bases are TGTGCCAGCAGAAGGGTCTTCTATGGCTACACCTTC.

The table lists this clonotype with a few counts. The V call is TRBV7-2, the J call TRBJ2-7, with TRBD1 matching 8 bases. From germline, CDR1 is SGHTA and CDR2 FQGNSA. The CDR3 covers 14 residues. After removal of 5 bases from V and 3 bases from J, the junction contained 6 bases not matched to a gene. In nucleotides, the CDR3 is TGTGCCAGCAGCCCAACAGGGGGAGGCTACGAGCAGTACTTC. Protein product: CASSPTGGGYEQYF.

This chain links TRBV18 with TRBJ1-4; D is uncertain. The V gene lost 6 bases and the J gene lost 6 bases, with 14 bases spanning the gap. The CDR3 loop spans 14 amino acids. Germline CDR1 reads KGHSH; CDR2 reads LQKENI. The CDR3 is CASSLSTEDEKLFF. The CDR3, as DNA: TGTGCCAGCTCCCTCTCTACTGAGGATGAAAAACTGTTTTTT.

At least ten counts were recorded for this clonotype. The CDR3 here is CASSQSTFYEQFF. In nucleotides, the CDR3 is TGTGCCAGCAGCCAATCGACATTTTATGAGCAGTTCTTC. This chain connects TRBV4-2 to TRBJ2-1, with unresolved D. Between the trimmed V and J ends, which lost 2 bases and 8 bases, there was a span of 10 bases. The CDR3 length is 13 residues. CDR1 is LGHNA and CDR2 is YNFKEQ in the germline V gene.

This clonotype showed up many times. The chain joins TRBV12-3 or TRBV12-4 to TRBJ2-7, with a weak D call TRBD2 (6 bases). The CDR3 consists of 14 residues. The V end was cut by 5 bases, the J end by 4 bases, with 15 bases between. The CDR3 DNA reads as TGTGCCAGCAGTGGCCTCAGGGAGGAATACGAGCAGTACTTC. This gives the protein CASSGLREEYEQYF.

This chain connects TRBV28 to TRBJ2-7; D is perhaps TRBD1 or TRBD2 (6 bases each). V was trimmed by 3 bases and J by 10 bases, leaving 25 bases between them. Germline-derived CDR1 and CDR2 are MDHEN and SYDVKM. This CDR3 is 16 amino acids long. The DNA for the CDR3 is TGTGCCAGCAGTTTCGGGAGAGCATCAGGGGTGGGCGATCAGTACTTC. It is translated as CASSFGRASGVGDQYF.